What follows are 27 T cell receptor beta chains derived from one specimen sequenced in a study of blood T cell repertoires in COVID-19. TCRdb keeps only in-frame clones here, not all; method: immunoSEQ multiplex PCR. The sample has under 50,000 clones, around 77% seen once; the top ten hold roughly 35%. The sequencing sample was made of peripheral blood. The source is a man of 80 years or more with active or convalescent COVID-19.

The chain employs TRBV28 and TRBJ2-1; TRBD2 matches at 14 bases. J was trimmed by 12 bases and V by 3 bases; bases with no gene match: 7. Germline V gene data show CDR1 as MDHEN and CDR2 as SYDVKM. The length of the CDR3 is 15 residues. The CDR3, as DNA: TGTGCCAGCAGTTTTCCGGGACTAGCGGGAGAGGGGCAGTTCTTC. This gives the protein CASSFPGLAGEGQFF.

This chain links TRBV19 with TRBJ1-1; 7 nucleotides line up with TRBD1. V lost 3 bases, J lost 1 base, and 2 bases stayed unmatched. The germline gives CDR1 LNHDA, CDR2 SQIVND (reference sequence). The CDR3 sequence is 14 residues long. The CDR3 nucleotides read TGTGCCAGTAGTATGGGGGACAGGAACACTGAAGCTTTCTTT. Its protein product is CASSMGDRNTEAFF.

The chain recombines TRBV9 with TRBJ2-1; TRBD2 aligns across 7 bases. Germline CDR1 SGDLS, CDR2 YYNGEE. There are 15 residues in the CDR3. The trim removed 7 bases at V and 6 bases at J, leaving 13 bases unmatched. CDR3: CASCRMGEGSNEQFF. The CDR3 nucleotides read TGTGCCAGCTGTCGTATGGGGGAGGGAAGCAATGAGCAGTTCTTC. Together with reference TRBV9 and TRBJ2-1, the CDR3 gives the full variable domain: DSGVTQTPKHLITATGQRVTLRCSPRSGDLSVYWYQQSLDQGLQFLIQYYNGEERAKGNILERFSAQQFPDLHSELNLSSLELGDSALYFCASCRMGEGSNEQFFGPGTRLTVL.

This clone occurred a few times. This chain links TRBV6-5 with TRBJ1-2, with D possibly matching TRBD1 (6 bases). The germline V and J ends were trimmed by 0 bases and 6 bases, with 11 bases remaining between them. Germline V gene data show CDR1 as MNHEY and CDR2 as SVGAGI. This CDR3 contains 14 residues. CDR3 nucleotides: TGTGCCAGCAGTTACTCGACCAGGGGTAATGGCTACACCTTC. Encoded protein: CASSYSTRGNGYTF.

V is TRBV29-1 and J is TRBJ1-2; no firm D call. The length of the CDR3 is 14 residues. Trimming cost V 1 base and J 6 bases, with 15 bases left between them. CDR1 is SQVTM and CDR2 is ANQGSEA in the germline V gene. The CDR3, as DNA: TGCAGCGTTGAAGGCGGCACCTCCGGGGATGGCTACACCTTC. It yields the protein CSVEGGTSGDGYTF.

The CDR3 coding sequence is TGTGCCAGTAGACCACCCGGGACAGAGAACTATGGCTACACCTTC. Protein: CASRPPGTENYGYTF. V usage is TRBV19 and J usage is TRBJ1-2; 7 bases match TRBD1. Trimming cost V 6 bases and J 2 bases; bases outside gene matches: 9. Germline V gives CDR1 LNHDA, CDR2 SQIVND (reference sequence). This CDR3 is built from 15 residues. Supplemented by reference TRBV19 and TRBJ1-2, the full variable domain reads DGGITQSPKYLFRKEGQNVTLSCEQNLNHDAMYWYRQDPGQGLRLIYYSQIVNDFQKGDIAEGYSVSREKKESFPLTVTSAQKNPTAFYLCASRPPGTENYGYTFGSGTRLTVV.

The chain recombines TRBV10-3 with TRBJ1-2, with 8 bases fitting TRBD1. The germline gives CDR1 ENHRY, CDR2 SYGVKD. With 2 bases clipped from V and 3 bases from J, the junction kept 2 bases outside the gene matches. The CDR3 runs to 14 residues. The CDR3 nucleotides are TGTGCCATCAGTGAGGGACAGGGCTACTATGGCTACACCTTC. Translated, it gives CAISEGQGYYGYTF.

The chain joins TRBV6-2 or TRBV6-3 to TRBJ2-7; D remains ambiguous. V lost 2 bases, J lost 3 bases, and 14 bases lay in between. The CDR3 runs to 15 residues. Germline V lookup: CDR1 MNHEY, CDR2 SVGEGT. The CDR3 region has the DNA TGTGCCAGCAGTTACACCCTAGGAACCCACTACGAGCAGTACTTC. Translated: CASSYTLGTHYEQYF.

Details on this clone: Other DNA sequences in this sample translate to the same CDR3. The chain employs TRBV15 and TRBJ2-5, with 10 positions matching TRBD2. With V trimmed by 3 bases and J by 2 bases, 0 bases remained unmatched. The CDR3 extends over 14 amino acids. From germline, CDR1 is LNHNV and CDR2 YYDKDF (reference sequence). CDR3 region: CATSRGLAQETQYF. CDR3 sequence (DNA): TGTGCCACCAGCAGGGGACTAGCGCAAGAGACCCAGTACTTC.

This chain joins TRBV7-2 and TRBJ1-2, with 7 bases that match TRBD1. Germline values: CDR1 SGHTA, CDR2 FQGNSA. The length of the CDR3 is 16 residues. J gave up 0 bases and V 4 bases, and 8 bases lay outside the gene matches. The CDR3 region has the DNA TGTGCCAGCAGCTCAAACGCACAGGGGCCTAACTATGGCTACACCTTC. The encoded protein is CASSSNAQGPNYGYTF.

The chain uses TRBV7-2 and TRBJ2-5; TRBD2 matches at 8 bases. This CDR3 comprises 14 residues. In germline, CDR1 is SGHTA, CDR2 FQGNSA. V was clipped by 5 bases and J by 5 bases; unmatched bases: 7. CDR3 amino acids: CASSLSGAEETQYF. The CDR3 DNA is TGTGCCAGCAGCCTTAGCGGGGCTGAGGAGACCCAGTACTTC.

V and J are TRBV5-1 and TRBJ2-3, with 15 nucleotides matching TRBD2. This CDR3 comprises 16 residues. Germline trimming cut 4 bases from V and 3 bases from J; bases unmatched to any gene: 3. The germline gives CDR1 SGHRS, CDR2 YFSETQ. CDR3 nucleotides: TGCGCCAGCAGCGCGGGACTAGCGGGAGGTACAGATACGCAGTATTTT. This gives the protein CASSAGLAGGTDTQYF. Together with reference TRBV5-1 and TRBJ2-3, the CDR3 gives the full variable domain: KAGVTQTPRYLIKTRGQQVTLSCSPISGHRSVSWYQQTPGQGLQFLFEYFSETQRNKGNFPGRFSGRQFSNSRSEMNVSTLELGDSALYLCASSAGLAGGTDTQYFGPGTRLTVL.

This clone was found once. This chain links TRBV4-2 with TRBJ1-3, with TRBD1 as a possible D gene (5 bases). V was shortened by 0 bases and J by 0 bases, with 12 bases between the two germline ends. The CDR3 consists of 17 residues. The germline CDR1 and CDR2 sequences are LGHNA and YNFKEQ. The CDR3 reads CASSQDWGLLSGNTIYF. The CDR3 bases are TGTGCCAGCAGCCAAGACTGGGGCCTACTCTCTGGAAACACCATATATTTT.

This clone has only one observation. This chain connects TRBV10-3 to TRBJ1-3; D might be TRBD1 (6 bases). Germline CDR1 reads ENHRY; CDR2 reads SYGVKD. CDR3 length: 16 amino acids. The V end was cut by 2 bases, the J end by 0 bases, with 11 bases between. This CDR3 is CAISERDISSGNTIYF. Written as DNA, the CDR3 is TGTGCCATCAGTGAGAGGGACATCTCCTCTGGAAACACCATATATTTT.

The chain employs TRBV11-3 and TRBJ1-1; D perhaps matches TRBD1 (5 bases). The V gene's germline CDR1 is SGHNT and CDR2 YENEEA. This CDR3 is 13 amino acids long. Trimming took 3 bases from V and 4 from J, leaving 9 bases between them. The CDR3 DNA is TGTGCCAGCAGCTTTTCCGGGGGCACTGAAGCTTTCTTT. Its translation: CASSFSGGTEAFF.

This sequence joins TRBV15 and TRBJ1-5, with D hard to call. CDR3 length: 16 amino acids. CDR1 LNHNV and CDR2 YYDKDF come from the germline V gene (reference sequence). The V and J ends lost 3 bases and 1 base respectively, with 13 bases between them. CDR3: CATSRGLSGSNQPQHF. The CDR3 DNA sequence: TGTGCCACCAGCAGGGGCCTTAGTGGAAGCAATCAGCCCCAGCATTTT.

This chain connects TRBV14 to TRBJ2-1; no reliable D call. Trimming shortened V by 0 bases and J by 2 bases, and 8 bases separated the two germline ends. Germline assignment: CDR1 SGHDN and CDR2 FVKESK. The CDR3 spans 15 residues. The CDR3: CASSQDWRPYNEQFF. CDR3 bases: TGTGCCAGCAGCCAAGATTGGCGGCCCTACAATGAGCAGTTCTTC.

The J gene is TRBJ1-2, the V gene TRBV9; D remains unclear. V was clipped by 0 bases and J by 8 bases, with 14 bases between them. Germline V gene lookup returns CDR1 SGDLS and CDR2 YYNGEE. CDR3 length: 14 amino acids. CDR3: CASSVGDTTLGYTF. CDR3 coding DNA: TGTGCCAGCAGCGTAGGAGACACGACCTTGGGCTACACCTTC.

This chain links TRBV7-3 with TRBJ1-2; D gene uncertain. From germline, CDR1 is SGHTA and CDR2 FQGTGA. This CDR3 has 15 amino acids. Trimming took 5 bases from V and 5 from J, leaving 18 bases between them. This CDR3 is CASSQTAGSEYGYTF. The CDR3 coding sequence is TGTGCCAGCAGCCAAACTGCGGGGTCTGAGTATGGCTACACCTTC. The whole variable domain, remainder taken from reference TRBV7-3 and TRBJ1-2, is GAGVSQTPSNKVTEKGKYVELRCDPISGHTALYWYRQSLGQGPEFLIYFQGTGAADDSGLPNDRFFAVRPEGSVSTLKIQRTERGDSAVYLCASSQTAGSEYGYTFGSGTRLTVV.

The V and J genes are TRBV6-2 or TRBV6-3 and TRBJ2-6; perhaps TRBD2 as D (8 bases). The CDR3 loop spans 18 amino acids. With 4 bases removed from V and 1 base from J, the gap between germline ends came to 17 bases. Germline V gene lookup returns CDR1 MNHEY and CDR2 SVGEGT. Here the CDR3 DNA reads TGTGCCAGCAGTTCGGGAGGGGGCGTAGGTTCTGGGGCCAACGTCCTGACTTTC. Residues: CASSSGGGVGSGANVLTF.

The chain combines TRBV9 with TRBJ2-3; TRBD2 matches 10 bases. Trimming took 1 base from V and 1 from J; bases not matched to a gene: 3. In germline, CDR1 is SGDLS, CDR2 YYNGEE. The CDR3 contains 16 residues. CDR3 loop: CASSVWTSGGTDTQYF. The CDR3 DNA reads as TGTGCCAGCAGCGTATGGACTAGCGGAGGCACAGATACGCAGTATTTT.

The chain joins TRBV3-1 (or the pseudogene TRBV3-2) to TRBJ1-2, with a tentative D call TRBD1 (6 bases). V was shortened by 4 bases and J by 8 bases, with 17 bases between the two germline ends. The germline gives CDR1 LGHDT, CDR2 YNNKEL (reference sequence). The CDR3 sequence is 14 residues long. For the CDR3, the DNA is TGTGCCAGCAGCCTGAACGGGGGGCATTGGGGCTACACCTTC. Its protein product is CASSLNGGHWGYTF.

This rearrangement joins TRBV9 to TRBJ2-5, with TRBD2 matching over 9 bases. With V trimmed by 0 bases and J by 2 bases, 8 bases remained unmatched. From germline, CDR1 is SGDLS and CDR2 YYNGEE. The CDR3 consists of 17 residues. As DNA, the CDR3 is TGTGCCAGCAGCGTAGAGTTGGCTAGCGGGGCACAAGAGACCCAGTACTTC. Translating gives CASSVELASGAQETQYF.

This clone occurred a few times. V gene TRBV29-1 combines with J gene TRBJ1-1; 9 positions agree with TRBD1. The junction had 5 bases not matched to a gene; V was cut back by 8 bases and J by 1 base. The germline V gene encodes CDR1 SQVTM and CDR2 ANQGSEA. The CDR3 totals 13 residues. This chain's CDR3 is CSSGTGSNTEAFF. The CDR3, as DNA: TGCAGCTCAGGGACAGGGTCGAACACTGAAGCTTTCTTT. Full variable domain (remainder filled in from reference TRBV29-1 and TRBJ1-1): SAVISQKPSRDICQRGTSLTIQCQVDSQVTMMFWYRQQPGQSLTLIATANQGSEATYESGFVIDKFPISRPNLTFSTLTVSNMSPEDSSIYLCSSGTGSNTEAFFGQGTRLTVV.

There are a few counts of this clone. The chain uses TRBV29-1 and TRBJ1-2; 7 bases are a match to TRBD1. The CDR3 runs 15 residues. The germline V gene encodes CDR1 SQVTM and CDR2 ANQGSEA. The ends lost 7 bases at V and 6 bases at J; junction bases unmatched: 17. The CDR3 DNA is TGCAGCGCACAGACGAGACAGGGTTTGAGAGATGGCTACACCTTC. This translates into CSAQTRQGLRDGYTF.

The chain employs TRBV28 and TRBJ2-7; D might be TRBD2 (5 bases). V was shortened by 4 bases and J by 2 bases, with 18 bases between the two germline ends. Germline V gene lookup returns CDR1 MDHEN and CDR2 SYDVKM. The CDR3 runs to 16 residues. This chain's CDR3 is CASSSVAQTRAYEQYF. The CDR3 bases are TGTGCCAGCAGTTCCGTGGCCCAAACTAGGGCCTACGAGCAGTACTTC.

This clone was seen a handful of times. V and J are TRBV6-1 and TRBJ1-2, with unresolved D. CDR1 MNHNS and CDR2 SASEGT come from the germline V gene. The ends were cut back, 2 bases at V and 2 bases at J, with 12 bases in the middle. The CDR3 loop spans 15 amino acids. Written as DNA, the CDR3 is TGTGCCAGCAGTGAACCCGGACGCGGGAACTATGGCTACACCTTC. Protein: CASSEPGRGNYGYTF.